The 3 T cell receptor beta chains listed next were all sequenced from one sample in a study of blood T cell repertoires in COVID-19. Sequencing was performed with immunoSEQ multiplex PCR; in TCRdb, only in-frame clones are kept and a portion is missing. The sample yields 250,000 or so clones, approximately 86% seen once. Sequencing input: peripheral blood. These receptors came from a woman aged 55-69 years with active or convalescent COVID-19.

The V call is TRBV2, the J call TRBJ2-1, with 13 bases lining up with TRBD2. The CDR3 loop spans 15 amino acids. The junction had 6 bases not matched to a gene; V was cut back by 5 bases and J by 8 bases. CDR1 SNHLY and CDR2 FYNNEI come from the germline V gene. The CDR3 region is CASSQTSGGIYEQFF. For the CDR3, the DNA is TGTGCCAGCAGTCAGACTAGCGGGGGGATCTATGAGCAGTTCTTC.

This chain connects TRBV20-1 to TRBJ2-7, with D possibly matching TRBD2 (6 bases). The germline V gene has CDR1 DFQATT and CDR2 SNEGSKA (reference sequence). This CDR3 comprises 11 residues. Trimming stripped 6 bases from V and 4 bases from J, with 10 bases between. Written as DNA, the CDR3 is TGCAGTGCATTGACTAGTTACGAGCAGTACGTC. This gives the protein CSALTSYEQYV.

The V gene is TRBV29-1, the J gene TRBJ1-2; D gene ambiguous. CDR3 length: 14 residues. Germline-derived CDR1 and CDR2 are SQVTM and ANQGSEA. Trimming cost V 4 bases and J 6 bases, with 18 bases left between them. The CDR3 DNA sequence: TGCAGCGTTGCCGAACCGTATCGGGTTGATGGCTACACCTTC. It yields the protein CSVAEPYRVDGYTF.